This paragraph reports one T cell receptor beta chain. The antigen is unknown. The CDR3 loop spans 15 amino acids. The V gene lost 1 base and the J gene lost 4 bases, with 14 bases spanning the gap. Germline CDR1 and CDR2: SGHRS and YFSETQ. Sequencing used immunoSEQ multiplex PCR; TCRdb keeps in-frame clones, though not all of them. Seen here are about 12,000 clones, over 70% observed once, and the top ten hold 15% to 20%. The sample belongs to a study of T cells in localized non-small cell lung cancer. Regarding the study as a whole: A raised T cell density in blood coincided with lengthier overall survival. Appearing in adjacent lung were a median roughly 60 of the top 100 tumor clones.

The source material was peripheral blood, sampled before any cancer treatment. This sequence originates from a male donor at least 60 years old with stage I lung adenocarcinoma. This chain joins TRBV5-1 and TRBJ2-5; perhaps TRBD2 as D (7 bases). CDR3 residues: CASSLYGGRGETQYF. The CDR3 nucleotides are TGCGCCAGCAGCTTGTACGGGGGGCGAGGAGAGACCCAGTACTTC.